This is a list of T cell receptor beta chains from one sample in a study of CD8 T cells in Susac syndrome. Each CDR3 protein gets one entry after TCRdb re-called the immunoSEQ multiplex PCR reads with MiXCR. This repertoire shows roughly 88,000 distinct CDR3 sequences, approximately 96% found once; its top ten account for 0.41%. Source material: CD8+ T cells from PBMCs. The receptor set was obtained from a human donor with Susac syndrome. CDR3s include the opening cysteine and the closing phenylalanine or tryptophan. The order of the fields is V gene, D gene, CDR3 length, J gene, clone size, CDR3 protein, CDR3 DNA. A D gene is named only where the DNA matches it firmly. Some rows mark clone size as missing; the rest say once, few, many or name a class of expanded clone.

>TRBV4-3|.|18|TRBJ2-6|.
CASSQDRAGPSGANVLTF
TGCGCCAGCAGCCAAGACCGGGCAGGGCCCTCTGGGGCCAACGTCCTGACTTTC
>TRBV20-1|.|14|TRBJ2-5|.
CSTTKGVYQETQYF
TGCAGTACTACCAAAGGGGTGTACCAAGAGACCCAGTACTTC
>TRBV11-2|TRBD2|16|TRBJ2-2|.
CATNPVSGAITGELFF
TGTGCCACAAACCCCGTTAGCGGGGCTATCACCGGGGAGCTGTTTTTT
>TRBV15|.|13|TRBJ2-1|.
CATSSGTGNEQFF
TGTGCCACCAGTTCTGGAACGGGCAATGAGCAGTTCTTC
>TRBV7-9|.|13|TRBJ2-1|.
CASSLTVNNEQFF
TGTGCCAGCAGCTTAACAGTCAACAATGAGCAGTTCTTC
>TRBV19|TRBD1|13|TRBJ1-2|.
CASRVWDSKTYTF
TGTGCCAGTAGGGTCTGGGACAGCAAGACTTACACCTTC
>TRBV5-4|.|11|TRBJ2-3|.
CASSFGTDQYF
TGTGCCAGCAGCTTCGGGACGGACCAGTATTTT
>TRBV20-1|.|14|TRBJ1-1|once
CSAGRDGGYTEAFF
TGCAGTGCAGGCAGGGACGGGGGATACACTGAAGCCTTCTTT
>TRBV29-1|TRBD1|14|TRBJ2-5|.
CSVEGQGQWETQYF
TGCAGCGTTGAGGGGCAGGGACAGTGGGAGACCCAGTACTTC
>TRBV15|.|14|TRBJ2-2|.
CATRGRTSGGELFF
TGTGCCACCAGGGGACGCACAAGTGGCGGGGAGCTGTTTTTT